These 32 T cell receptor beta chains were sequenced from one sample in a study of T cells in Graves' hyperthyroidism and ophthalmopathy. Amplification of TCR beta CDR3 regions was performed using RNA transcripts as template. Initially, a first-round RT-PCR of the TCR CDR3 employed the HTBI primer set. MiXCR, run by TCRdb on the multiplex PCR reads, gives a single entry per CDR3 protein. The data contain over 450,000 distinct CDR3 sequences, 17% of them seen just once; the ten biggest clones take up 17%. Specimen: blood. These receptors originate from a young woman with Graves' ophthalmopathy.

The sample holds many counts of this clonotype. CDR3 loop: CASSPRTGVYTEAFF. The CDR3 DNA follows: TGTGCCAGCAGTCCCCGGACAGGGGTCTACACTGAAGCTTTCTTT. V and J are TRBV28 and TRBJ1-1; TRBD1 agrees at 9 bases. The germline V gene encodes CDR1 MDHEN and CDR2 SYDVKM. V lost 5 bases, J lost 3 bases, and 7 bases stayed unmatched. The CDR3 sequence is 15 residues long.

This clonotype was detected many times. This sequence joins TRBV11-1 and TRBJ2-3, with 12 bases that match TRBD2. Looked up from germline, CDR1 is SGHAT and CDR2 is FQDESV (reference sequence). The CDR3 is made up of 17 amino acids. With V trimmed by 5 bases and J by 3 bases, 9 bases remained unmatched. Here the CDR3 reads CASSRRTSGIQTDTQYF. CDR3 DNA sequence: TGTGCCAGCAGCCGAAGGACTAGCGGGATACAGACAGATACGCAGTATTTT.

A few counts support this clonotype. V is TRBV30 and J is TRBJ2-7; D remains unclear. Germline CDR1 and CDR2: GTSNPN and SVGIG (reference sequence). CDR3 length equals 14 residues. Trimming removed 1 base at V and 0 bases at J, with 10 bases between. The CDR3 sequence is CAWSDLGRSYEQYF. CDR3 coding DNA: TGTGCCTGGAGTGACCTCGGTCGCTCCTACGAGCAGTACTTC.

This clonotype was picked up a small number of times. This chain connects TRBV5-1 to TRBJ2-3, with 9 nucleotides matching TRBD2. Germline CDR1 and CDR2: SGHRS and YFSETQ. After removal of 4 bases from V and 4 bases from J, the junction contained 10 bases not matched to a gene. This CDR3 region has 16 residues. The CDR3 here is CASSRLGLAGSDTQYF. The CDR3 coding sequence is TGCGCCAGCAGCCGTCTCGGGCTAGCGGGATCAGATACGCAGTATTTT. The whole variable domain, remainder taken from reference TRBV5-1 and TRBJ2-3, is KAGVTQTPRYLIKTRGQQVTLSCSPISGHRSVSWYQQTPGQGLQFLFEYFSETQRNKGNFPGRFSGRQFSNSRSEMNVSTLELGDSALYLCASSRLGLAGSDTQYFGPGTRLTVL.

This clonotype occurred many times. The chain has TRBV6-1 and TRBJ2-1, with D unresolved. Per germline, CDR1 MNHNS and CDR2 SASEGT. The CDR3 has 14 amino acids. V was trimmed by 0 bases and J by 3 bases, leaving 6 bases between them. CDR3 sequence (DNA): TGTGCCAGCAGTGAAGCGGGCAGCTACAATGAGCAGTTCTTC. The encoded protein is CASSEAGSYNEQFF.

This sequence joins TRBV7-9 and TRBJ2-2; no firm D call. Germline V gene data show CDR1 as SEHNR and CDR2 as FQNEAQ (reference sequence). The germline V and J ends were trimmed by 5 bases and 2 bases, with 15 bases remaining between them. This CDR3 has 16 residues. For the CDR3, the DNA is TGTGCCAGCAGCCCCCTGATGAGAGCAAACACCGGGGAGCTGTTTTTT. This gives the protein CASSPLMRANTGELFF.

In its sample, this clonotype was seen many times. The chain carries TRBV20-1 and TRBJ2-3, with D perhaps assigned TRBD1 or TRBD2 (5 bases each). CDR1 is DFQATT and CDR2 is SNEGSKA in the germline V gene (reference sequence). V gave up 5 bases and J gave up 5 bases, with 8 bases separating them. The CDR3 has 11 residues. As DNA, the CDR3 is TGCAGTGCTCTGAGGGGAGATACGCAGTATTTT. Amino acid sequence: CSALRGDTQYF.

The chain employs TRBV6-4 and TRBJ2-1; no firm D call. V lost 5 bases to trimming and J lost 8 bases, with 13 bases between them. The CDR3 runs 13 residues. CDR1 and CDR2 (germline): MRHNA, SNTAGT. Written as DNA, the CDR3 is TGTGCCAGCAGTCGGGTAGGGTATGATGAGCAGTTCTTC. As protein: CASSRVGYDEQFF.

This clonotype was observed a few times. The chain's CDR3 is CSSWMRGEAFF. Here the CDR3 DNA reads TGCAGCTCCTGGATGAGGGGTGAAGCTTTCTTT. The chain combines TRBV29-1 with TRBJ1-1; D might be TRBD1 (5 bases). V lost 8 bases to trimming and J lost 7 bases, with 14 bases between them. CDR3 length: 11 amino acids. Germline CDR1 is SQVTM and CDR2 is ANQGSEA.

This clonotype showed up many times. The chain employs TRBV5-1 and TRBJ1-1; D is ambiguous. With 4 bases removed from V and 2 bases from J, the gap between germline ends came to 9 bases. The CDR3 covers 13 residues. Germline V gene sequence: CDR1 SGHRS, CDR2 YFSETQ. The CDR3 spells CASSGKGNTEAFF. CDR3 in DNA: TGCGCCAGCAGCGGAAAGGGCAACACTGAAGCTTTCTTT.

Points on this clonotype: Here the CDR3 omits its conserved ending phenylalanine or tryptophan, so a read error is the likely source. The V and J genes are TRBV6-1 and TRBJ1-1, with D perhaps TRBD1 (6 bases). CDR1 and CDR2 from the germline V gene are MNHNS and SASEGT. The CDR3 has 15 amino acids. The V gene lost 5 bases and the J gene lost 2 bases, with 15 bases spanning the gap. The CDR3 nucleotides read TGTGCCAGCAGTTCGCTCCGGACAGCCAACACTGAAGCTTTCTTA. Translation: CASSSLRTANTEAFL.

The chain uses TRBV29-1 and TRBJ1-1; D remains unclear. This CDR3 region has 13 residues. Germline V gives CDR1 SQVTM, CDR2 ANQGSEA. Trimming stripped 7 bases from V and 1 base from J, with 13 bases between. The CDR3 region is CSASDGENTEAFF. The CDR3 DNA follows: TGCAGCGCCTCAGACGGAGAGAACACTGAAGCTTTCTTT.

This clonotype appeared a few times. The chain uses TRBV7-9 and TRBJ1-1, with D unresolved. Germline CDR1 is SEHNR and CDR2 is FQNEAQ (reference sequence). The germline V and J ends were trimmed by 2 bases and 5 bases, with 12 bases remaining between them. This CDR3 is 14 amino acids long. The CDR3 reads CASSLPRGMTEAFF. DNA for the CDR3: TGTGCCAGCAGCTTACCCCGTGGGATGACTGAAGCTTTCTTT.

This clonotype turned up a few times. This chain uses TRBV5-6 with TRBJ2-5; 8 bases are shared with TRBD2. Germline lookup yields CDR1 SGHDT and CDR2 YYEEEE. With V trimmed by 0 bases and J by 8 bases, 6 bases remained unmatched. The CDR3 length is 14 residues. CDR3 bases: TGTGCCAGCAGCTTGGGATTGGCGGGAGGAACCCAGTACTTC. Encoded protein: CASSLGLAGGTQYF.

This clonotype was counted ten times or more. The V and J genes are TRBV29-1 and TRBJ1-2; D is unresolved. Trimming cost V 1 base and J 6 bases, with 9 bases left between them. The V gene's germline CDR1 is SQVTM and CDR2 ANQGSEA. The CDR3 length is 12 residues. The chain's CDR3 is CSVEGGRHGYTF. CDR3 in DNA: TGCAGCGTTGAAGGAGGGAGGCATGGCTACACCTTC.

The rearrangement joins TRBV29-1 to TRBJ2-7; D gene unclear. This CDR3 contains 15 residues. Looked up from germline, CDR1 is SQVTM and CDR2 is ANQGSEA. Deletions cut 6 bases from V and 0 bases from J, with 18 bases between. DNA for the CDR3: TGCAGCGTCGCCCCCGGCGGCAGGAACTCCTACGAGCAGTACTTC. It specifies CSVAPGGRNSYEQYF.

This clonotype was detected many times. This chain uses TRBV12-3 or TRBV12-4 with TRBJ2-5; weak D call: TRBD2 (5 bases). Trimming stripped 5 bases from V and 5 bases from J, with 21 bases between. The CDR3 runs to 16 residues. The CDR3 loop reads CASSPPPREVIETQYF. In DNA form, the CDR3 reads TGTGCCAGCAGTCCCCCGCCCCGGGAAGTGATTGAGACCCAGTACTTC.

The sample holds a few counts of this clonotype. A much larger clone lies a single base off, so this may be a read error. Because it lacks the conserved phenylalanine or tryptophan at the end, this CDR3 is likely a read error. This chain links TRBV28 with TRBJ1-2; D might be TRBD1 (5 bases). The CDR3 runs to 13 residues. Germline V gene data show CDR1 as MDHEN and CDR2 as SYDVKM. The ends were cut back, 6 bases at V and 3 bases at J, with 11 bases in the middle. CDR3 sequence (DNA): TGTGCCAGCAGACCGACAGATTACTATGGCTACACCCTC. Amino acids: CASRPTDYYGYTL.

The chain has TRBV19 and TRBJ1-3; D might be TRBD1 (5 bases). This CDR3 spans 14 amino acids. CDR1 is LNHDA and CDR2 is SQIVND in the germline V gene (reference sequence). V was pared by 7 bases and J by 2 bases, with 12 bases between. The CDR3 DNA follows: TGTGCCAGTATGCCGGGGCCCCCTGGAAACACCATATATTTT. Protein product: CASMPGPPGNTIYF.

The chain employs TRBV2 and TRBJ2-3; 11 nucleotides align to TRBD2. The CDR3 runs to 18 residues. V lost 4 bases to trimming and J lost 0 bases; unmatched junction nucleotides: 9. Germline lookup yields CDR1 SNHLY and CDR2 FYNNEI. CDR3 loop: CASSVAVAGGPSTDTQYF. The CDR3 DNA follows: TGTGCCAGCAGTGTGGCGGTAGCGGGGGGGCCTAGCACAGATACGCAGTATTTT.

The rearrangement joins TRBV12-3 or TRBV12-4 to TRBJ1-1, with D unresolved. Trimming pared 8 bases from V and 1 base from J, leaving 14 bases between. The CDR3 contains 14 residues. In DNA form, the CDR3 reads TGTGCCAGCGAGGCCGGCACGGGGAACACTGAAGCTTTCTTT. Translated, it gives CASEAGTGNTEAFF.

The rearrangement uses TRBV6-2 or TRBV6-3 and TRBJ1-1; 9 nucleotides line up with TRBD1. Germline V gives CDR1 MNHEY, CDR2 SVGEGT. The V gene end was trimmed by 7 bases and the J gene end by 1 base; junction bases not matched to a gene: 10. The CDR3 spans 16 residues. The CDR3 is CASTPETGGSNTEAFF. The CDR3 coding sequence is TGTGCCAGCACCCCCGAGACAGGGGGGTCGAACACTGAAGCTTTCTTT.

This clonotype occurred many times. The chain has TRBV7-9 and TRBJ2-7; no definite D call. Trimming took 5 bases from V and 6 from J, leaving 11 bases between them. This CDR3 has 12 amino acids. CDR1 SEHNR and CDR2 FQNEAQ come from the germline V gene (reference sequence). The CDR3 protein is CASSVSNTEQYF. CDR3 DNA: TGTGCCAGCAGCGTTAGTAATACCGAGCAGTACTTC.

This clonotype was seen a handful of times. This chain uses TRBV6-1 with TRBJ2-1; 8 positions match TRBD1. Per the germline V gene, CDR1 is MNHNS and CDR2 is SASEGT. With 6 bases clipped from V and 6 bases from J, the junction kept 13 bases outside the gene matches. The CDR3 runs 16 residues. The CDR3 region has the DNA TGTGCCAGCAGCGACCCCGGGACAGGCTATATCAATGAGCAGTTCTTC. Translated: CASSDPGTGYINEQFF.

Of note for this clonotype: This could be a read error, since a much larger clone is one nucleotide away. The V gene is TRBV5-1, the J gene TRBJ1-3; no firm D call. The CDR3 sequence is 14 residues long. Germline V gene data show CDR1 as SGHRS and CDR2 as YFSETQ. Deletions cut 0 bases from V and 1 base from J, with 5 bases between. CDR3 nucleotides: TGCGCCAGCAGCTTGGCGGTTTCTGGAAACACCATATATTTT. It is translated as CASSLAVSGNTIYF.

The count of this clonotype is one. The J gene is TRBJ2-5, the V gene TRBV28; 12 bases fit TRBD2. The ends lost 5 bases at V and 1 base at J; junction bases unmatched: 8. The CDR3 spans 17 residues. Germline V lookup: CDR1 MDHEN, CDR2 SYDVKM. The CDR3 bases are TGTGCCAGCAGTCTCACCCGGACTAGCGGGGTCCAAGAGACCCAGTACTTC. Protein product: CASSLTRTSGVQETQYF.

Only a few counts were recorded for this clonotype. CDR3 nucleotide sequence: TGTGCCAGCAGCCCCGGTCGGGGGGCCCCTGAAGCTTTCTTT. The encoded protein is CASSPGRGAPEAFF. The V gene is TRBV7-8, the J gene TRBJ1-1, with D possibly TRBD1 on 6 matching bases. V was shortened by 5 bases and J by 6 bases, with 16 bases between the two germline ends. The CDR3 loop spans 14 amino acids. Germline V lookup: CDR1 SGHVS, CDR2 FQNEAQ.

This clonotype was counted at least ten times. The V and J genes are TRBV2 and TRBJ2-7; D is perhaps TRBD1 or TRBD2 (6 bases each). The CDR3 consists of 15 residues. Between the trimmed V and J ends, which lost 2 bases and 2 bases, there was a span of 13 bases. In germline, CDR1 is SNHLY, CDR2 FYNNEI. CDR3 bases: TGTGCCAGCAGTGAACGGTGGAGGGGGACCTACGAGCAGTACTTC. This gives the protein CASSERWRGTYEQYF.

V gene TRBV30 combines with J gene TRBJ2-5; 8 bases map to TRBD1. Trimming removed 5 bases from V and 5 bases from J; junction bases left unmatched: 7. The CDR3 length is 13 residues. Germline V gives CDR1 GTSNPN, CDR2 SVGIG (reference sequence). The CDR3 is CAWGQGAGETQYF. DNA of the CDR3: TGTGCCTGGGGTCAGGGGGCGGGGGAGACCCAGTACTTC.

The J gene is TRBJ1-5, the V gene TRBV7-2; TRBD1 matches 9 bases. From germline, CDR1 is SGHTA and CDR2 FQGNSA. V shed 5 bases and J 4 bases; nucleotides not matched to a gene: 6. The CDR3 covers 15 residues. Here the CDR3 DNA reads TGTGCCAGCAGCACCTTCGGACAGGGGAATCAGCCCCAGCATTTT. This gives the protein CASSTFGQGNQPQHF.

This clonotype has a count of ten or more. The chain has TRBV27 and TRBJ1-1, with unresolved D. The germline V and J ends were trimmed by 6 bases and 6 bases, with 14 bases remaining between them. The CDR3 loop spans 13 amino acids. The germline V gene encodes CDR1 MNHEY and CDR2 SMNVEV (reference sequence). CDR3 in amino acids: CASSPPHSAEAFF. CDR3 DNA: TGTGCCAGCAGCCCCCCCCACTCGGCTGAAGCTTTCTTT.

This clonotype was observed a few times. A much larger clonotype is one base distant, so this may be a read error. This rearrangement joins TRBV7-2 to TRBJ1-1; D not certain. This CDR3 has 14 amino acids. From germline, CDR1 is SGHTA and CDR2 FQGNSA. V lost 1 base, J lost 5 bases, and 11 bases lay in between. The CDR3 nucleotides are TGTGCCAGCAGCTTAGATATAGTCTCGACTGAAGCTTTCTTT. Protein sequence: CASSLDIVSTEAFF. Supplemented by reference TRBV7-2 and TRBJ1-1, the full variable domain reads GAGVSQSPSNKVTEKGKDVELRCDPISGHTALYWYRQSLGQGLEFLIYFQGNSAPDKSGLPSDRFSAERTGGSVSTLTIQRTQQEDSAVYLCASSLDIVSTEAFFGQGTRLTVV.